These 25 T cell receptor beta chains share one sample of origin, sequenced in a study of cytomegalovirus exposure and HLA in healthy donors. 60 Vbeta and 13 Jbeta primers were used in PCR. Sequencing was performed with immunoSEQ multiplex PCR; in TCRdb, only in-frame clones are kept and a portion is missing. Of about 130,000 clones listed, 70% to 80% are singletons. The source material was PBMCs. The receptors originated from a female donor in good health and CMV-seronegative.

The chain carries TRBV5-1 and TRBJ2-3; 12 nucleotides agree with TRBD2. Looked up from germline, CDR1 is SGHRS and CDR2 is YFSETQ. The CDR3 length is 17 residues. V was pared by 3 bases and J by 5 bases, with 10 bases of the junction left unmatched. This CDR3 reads CASSWGTSGFAGDTQYF. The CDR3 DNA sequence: TGCGCCAGCAGCTGGGGGACTAGCGGGTTCGCTGGAGATACGCAGTATTTT.

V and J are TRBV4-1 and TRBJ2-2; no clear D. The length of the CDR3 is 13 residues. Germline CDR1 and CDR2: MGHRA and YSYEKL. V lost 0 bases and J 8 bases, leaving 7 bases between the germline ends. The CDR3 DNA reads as TGCGCCAGCAGCCAAGATCCCCGGGGGGAGCTGTTTTTT. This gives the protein CASSQDPRGELFF.

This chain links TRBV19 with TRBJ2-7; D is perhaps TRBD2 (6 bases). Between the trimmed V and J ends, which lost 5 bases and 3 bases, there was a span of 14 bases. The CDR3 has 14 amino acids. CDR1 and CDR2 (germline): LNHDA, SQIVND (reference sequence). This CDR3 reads CASSPRDLNYEQYF. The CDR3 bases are TGTGCCAGTAGTCCAAGGGACTTGAACTACGAGCAGTACTTC.

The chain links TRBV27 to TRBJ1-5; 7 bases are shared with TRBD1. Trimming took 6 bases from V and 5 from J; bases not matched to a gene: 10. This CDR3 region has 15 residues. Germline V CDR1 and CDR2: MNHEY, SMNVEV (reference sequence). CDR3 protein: CASRETGRGYQPQHF. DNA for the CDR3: TGTGCCAGCAGAGAGACAGGGCGAGGATATCAGCCCCAGCATTTT.

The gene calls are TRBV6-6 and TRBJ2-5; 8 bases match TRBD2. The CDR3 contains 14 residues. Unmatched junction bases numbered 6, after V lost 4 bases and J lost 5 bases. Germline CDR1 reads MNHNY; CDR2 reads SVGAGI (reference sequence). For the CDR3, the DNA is TGTGCCAGCAGTTCCACCGGGAGGGCTGAGACCCAGTACTTC. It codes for CASSSTGRAETQYF.

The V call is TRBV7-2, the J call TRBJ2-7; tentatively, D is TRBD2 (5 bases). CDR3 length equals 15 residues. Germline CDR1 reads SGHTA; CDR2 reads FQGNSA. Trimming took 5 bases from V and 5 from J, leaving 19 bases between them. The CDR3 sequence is CASSPSPGLRDEQYF. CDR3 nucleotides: TGTGCCAGCAGCCCCAGTCCGGGCCTGCGGGACGAGCAGTACTTC.

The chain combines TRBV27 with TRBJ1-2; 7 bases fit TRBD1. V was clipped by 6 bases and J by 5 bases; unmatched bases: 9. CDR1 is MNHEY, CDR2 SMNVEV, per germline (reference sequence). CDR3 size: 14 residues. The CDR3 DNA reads TGTGCCAGCAGCCAGGGACAGTCGCTATATGGCTACACCTTC. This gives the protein CASSQGQSLYGYTF.

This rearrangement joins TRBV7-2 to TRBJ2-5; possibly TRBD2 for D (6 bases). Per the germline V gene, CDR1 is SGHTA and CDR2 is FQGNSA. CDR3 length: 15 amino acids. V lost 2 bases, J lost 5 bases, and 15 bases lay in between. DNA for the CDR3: TGTGCCAGCAGCTTACAACTAGCCCGTAGGGAGACCCAGTACTTC. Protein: CASSLQLARRETQYF.

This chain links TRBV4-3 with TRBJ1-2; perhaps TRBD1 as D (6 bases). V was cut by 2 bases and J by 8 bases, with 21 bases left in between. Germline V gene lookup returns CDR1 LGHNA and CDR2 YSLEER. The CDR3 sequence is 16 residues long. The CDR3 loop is CASSQRFQGKTEGYTF. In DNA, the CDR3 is TGCGCCAGCAGCCAACGATTCCAGGGGAAGACGGAGGGCTACACCTTC.

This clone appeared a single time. The CDR3 is CASRRDSYNEQFF. CDR3 nucleotide sequence: TGTGCCAGCAGGCGAGACTCCTACAATGAGCAGTTCTTC. The genes are TRBV2 and TRBJ2-1, with D uncertain. Germline assignment: CDR1 SNHLY and CDR2 FYNNEI. The CDR3 is 13 residues long. Trimming took off 6 bases at V and 0 bases at J, with 6 bases between the two ends.

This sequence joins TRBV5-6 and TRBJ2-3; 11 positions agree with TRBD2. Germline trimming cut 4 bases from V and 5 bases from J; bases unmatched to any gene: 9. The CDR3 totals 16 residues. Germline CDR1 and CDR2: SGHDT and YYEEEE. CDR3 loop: CASSHRTSGSKDTQYF. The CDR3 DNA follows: TGTGCCAGCAGCCACCGGACTAGCGGGTCGAAAGATACGCAGTATTTT. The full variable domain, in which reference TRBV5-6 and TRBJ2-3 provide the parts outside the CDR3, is DAGVTQSPTHLIKTRGQQVTLRCSPKSGHDTVSWYQQALGQGPQFIFQYYEEEERQRGNFPDRFSGHQFPNYSSELNVNALLLGDSALYLCASSHRTSGSKDTQYFGPGTRLTVL.

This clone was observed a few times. Written as DNA, the CDR3 is TGTGCCTGGAGTTTACAGGGGGCGGGCAGGGGCTACACCTTC. It is translated as CAWSLQGAGRGYTF. The chain is built from TRBV30 and TRBJ1-2, with 9 bases matching TRBD1. With V trimmed by 2 bases and J by 8 bases, 9 bases remained unmatched. CDR3 length: 14 residues. Germline V gene lookup returns CDR1 GTSNPN and CDR2 SVGIG (reference sequence).

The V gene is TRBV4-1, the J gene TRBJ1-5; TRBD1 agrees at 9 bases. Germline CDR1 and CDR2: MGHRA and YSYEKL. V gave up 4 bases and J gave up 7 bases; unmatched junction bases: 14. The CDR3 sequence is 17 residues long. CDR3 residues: CASSPLFFGTGNQPQHF. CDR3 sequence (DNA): TGCGCCAGCAGCCCCCTATTTTTCGGGACAGGGAACCAGCCCCAGCATTTT.

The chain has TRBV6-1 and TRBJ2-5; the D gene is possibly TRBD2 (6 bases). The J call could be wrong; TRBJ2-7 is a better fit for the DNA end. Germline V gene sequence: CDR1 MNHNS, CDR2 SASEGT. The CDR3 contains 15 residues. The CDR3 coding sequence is TGTGCCAGCAGTGGGGGGTGGGGGGAGGAGAACGAGCAGTACTTC. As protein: CASSGGWGEENEQYF.

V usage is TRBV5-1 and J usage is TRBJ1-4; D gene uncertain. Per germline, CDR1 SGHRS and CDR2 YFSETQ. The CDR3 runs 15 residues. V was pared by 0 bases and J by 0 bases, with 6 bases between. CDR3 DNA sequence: TGCGCCAGCAGCTTGGGCCGCGCAACTAATGAAAAACTGTTTTTT. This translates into CASSLGRATNEKLFF.

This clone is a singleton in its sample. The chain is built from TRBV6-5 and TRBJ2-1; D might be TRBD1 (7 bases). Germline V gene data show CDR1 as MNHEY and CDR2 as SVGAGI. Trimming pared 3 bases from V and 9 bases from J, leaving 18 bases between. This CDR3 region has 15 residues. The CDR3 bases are TGTGCCAGCAGTTATGGCGCAGGGGGGATAAGTGAGCAGTTCTTC. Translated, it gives CASSYGAGGISEQFF.

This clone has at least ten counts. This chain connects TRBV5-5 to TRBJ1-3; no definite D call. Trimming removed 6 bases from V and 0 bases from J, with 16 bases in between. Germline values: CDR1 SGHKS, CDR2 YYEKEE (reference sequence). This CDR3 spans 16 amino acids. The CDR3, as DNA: TGTGCCAGCATCCAACATCCGGGAATCTCTGGAAACACCATATATTTT. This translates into CASIQHPGISGNTIYF.

The CDR3 here is CASSYSGALSYGYTF. DNA for the CDR3: TGTGCCAGCAGCTACTCAGGGGCGCTTAGTTATGGCTACACCTTC. This rearrangement joins TRBV7-2 to TRBJ1-2; possible D gene TRBD1, 6 bases. Germline lookup yields CDR1 SGHTA and CDR2 FQGNSA. Trimming left V 4 bases short and J 5 bases short, with 17 bases between. CDR3 length: 15 amino acids. The entire variable domain, with the rest obtained from reference TRBV7-2 and TRBJ1-2, is as follows: GAGVSQSPSNKVTEKGKDVELRCDPISGHTALYWYRQSLGQGLEFLIYFQGNSAPDKSGLPSDRFSAERTGGSVSTLTIQRTQQEDSAVYLCASSYSGALSYGYTFGSGTRLTVV.

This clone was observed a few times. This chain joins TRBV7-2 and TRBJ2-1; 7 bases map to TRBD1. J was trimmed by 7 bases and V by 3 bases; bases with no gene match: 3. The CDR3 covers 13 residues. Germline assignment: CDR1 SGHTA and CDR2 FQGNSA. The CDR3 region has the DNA TGTGCCAGCAGCTTTCTACAGGGGAATGAGCAGTTCTTC. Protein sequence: CASSFLQGNEQFF.

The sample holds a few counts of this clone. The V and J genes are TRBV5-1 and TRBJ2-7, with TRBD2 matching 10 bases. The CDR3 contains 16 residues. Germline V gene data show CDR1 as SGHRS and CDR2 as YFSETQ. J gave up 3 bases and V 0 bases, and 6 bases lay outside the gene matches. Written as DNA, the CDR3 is TGCGCCAGCAGCTTGGCCCTAGCGGGAGTTGGCTACGAGCAGTACTTC. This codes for CASSLALAGVGYEQYF.

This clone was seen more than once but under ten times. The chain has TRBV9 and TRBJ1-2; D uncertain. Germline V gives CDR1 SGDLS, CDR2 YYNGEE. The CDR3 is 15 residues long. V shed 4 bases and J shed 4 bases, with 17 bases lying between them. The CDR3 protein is CASSSTPTRVYGYTF. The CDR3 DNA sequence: TGTGCCAGCAGCTCAACCCCGACACGCGTCTATGGCTACACCTTC.

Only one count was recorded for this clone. This chain's CDR3 is CSAITLSAQHF. CDR3 in DNA: TGCAGTGCTATAACCTTATCAGCCCAGCATTTT. V gene TRBV20-1 combines with J gene TRBJ1-5; D call uncertain. Germline assignment: CDR1 DFQATT and CDR2 SNEGSKA (reference sequence). The CDR3 has 11 amino acids. V gave up 4 bases and J gave up 11 bases, with 12 bases separating them.

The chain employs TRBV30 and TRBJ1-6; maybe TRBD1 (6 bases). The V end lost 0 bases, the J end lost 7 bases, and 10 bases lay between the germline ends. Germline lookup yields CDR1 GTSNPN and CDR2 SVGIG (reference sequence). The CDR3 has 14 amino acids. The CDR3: CAWSVWGRNSPLHF. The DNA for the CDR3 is TGTGCCTGGAGTGTATGGGGGCGGAATTCACCCCTCCACTTT.

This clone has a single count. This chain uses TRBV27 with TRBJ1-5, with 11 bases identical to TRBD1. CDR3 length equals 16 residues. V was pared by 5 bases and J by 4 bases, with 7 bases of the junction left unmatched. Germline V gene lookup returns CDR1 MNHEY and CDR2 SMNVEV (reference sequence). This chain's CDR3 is CASSPDRGRSNQPQHF. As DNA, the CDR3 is TGTGCCAGCAGTCCGGACAGGGGGCGGTCGAATCAGCCCCAGCATTTT.

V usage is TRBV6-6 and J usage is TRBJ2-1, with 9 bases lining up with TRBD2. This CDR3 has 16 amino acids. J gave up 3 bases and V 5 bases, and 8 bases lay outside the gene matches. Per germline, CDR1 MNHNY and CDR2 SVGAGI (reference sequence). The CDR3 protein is CASSPFETSGYNEQFF. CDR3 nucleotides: TGTGCCAGCAGTCCGTTTGAGACTAGCGGCTACAATGAGCAGTTCTTC.